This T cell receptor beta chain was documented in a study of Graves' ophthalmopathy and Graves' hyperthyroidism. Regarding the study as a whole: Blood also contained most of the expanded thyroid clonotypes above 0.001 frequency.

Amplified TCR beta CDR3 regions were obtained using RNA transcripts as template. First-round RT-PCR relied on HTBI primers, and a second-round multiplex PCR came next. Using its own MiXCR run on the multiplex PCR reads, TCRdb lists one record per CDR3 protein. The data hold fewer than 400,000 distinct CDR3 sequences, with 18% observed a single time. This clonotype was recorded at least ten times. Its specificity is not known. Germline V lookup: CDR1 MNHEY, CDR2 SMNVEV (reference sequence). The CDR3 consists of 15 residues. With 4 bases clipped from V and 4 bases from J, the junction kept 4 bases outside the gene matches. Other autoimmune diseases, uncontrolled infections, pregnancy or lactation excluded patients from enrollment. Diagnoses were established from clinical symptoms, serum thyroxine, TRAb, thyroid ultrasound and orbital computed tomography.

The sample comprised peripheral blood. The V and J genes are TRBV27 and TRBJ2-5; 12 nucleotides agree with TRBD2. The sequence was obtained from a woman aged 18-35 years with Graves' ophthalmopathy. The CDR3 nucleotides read TGTGCCAGCAGTTCCCTGGGACTAGCGGGAGAGACCCAGTACTTC. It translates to CASSSLGLAGETQYF.